This record looks at one T cell receptor beta chain sequence and its context. With 60 Vbeta and 13 Jbeta primers, the PCR was carried out. TCRdb keeps only in-frame clones here, not all; method: immunoSEQ multiplex PCR. This sample has around 62,000 clones, with 60% to 85% found just once. Germline-derived CDR1 and CDR2 are MGHRA and YSYEKL. V was clipped by 4 bases and J by 1 base; unmatched bases: 7. The CDR3 runs 16 residues. The data are from a study of cytomegalovirus exposure and HLA in healthy donors. The receptor comes from a male donor in good health and CMV-seropositive. Sequenced input: PBMCs. The rearrangement joins TRBV4-1 to TRBJ2-5; 9 bases agree with TRBD1. CDR3: CASSPDRGLIQETQYF. The CDR3 DNA is TGCGCCAGCAGCCCGGACAGGGGCCTTATCCAAGAGACCCAGTACTTC.